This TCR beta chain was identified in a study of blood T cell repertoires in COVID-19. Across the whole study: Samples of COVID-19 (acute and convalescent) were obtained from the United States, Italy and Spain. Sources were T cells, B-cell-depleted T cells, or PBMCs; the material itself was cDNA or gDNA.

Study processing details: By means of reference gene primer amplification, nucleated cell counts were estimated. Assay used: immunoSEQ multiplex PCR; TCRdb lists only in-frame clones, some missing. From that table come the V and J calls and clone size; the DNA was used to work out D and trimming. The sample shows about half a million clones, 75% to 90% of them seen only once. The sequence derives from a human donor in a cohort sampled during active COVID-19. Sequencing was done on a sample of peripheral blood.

The CDR3 bases are TGTGCCAGCCGACGTCGGGGGACAGGGGGATCTGGGGCCAACGTCCTGACTTTC. Translated, it gives CASRRRGTGGSGANVLTF. V and J are TRBV5-6 and TRBJ2-6, with 11 bases fitting TRBD1. The germline V gene encodes CDR1 SGHDT and CDR2 YYEEEE. The CDR3 sequence is 18 residues long. V dropped 7 bases and J dropped 1; count of bases not matched to a gene: 10.